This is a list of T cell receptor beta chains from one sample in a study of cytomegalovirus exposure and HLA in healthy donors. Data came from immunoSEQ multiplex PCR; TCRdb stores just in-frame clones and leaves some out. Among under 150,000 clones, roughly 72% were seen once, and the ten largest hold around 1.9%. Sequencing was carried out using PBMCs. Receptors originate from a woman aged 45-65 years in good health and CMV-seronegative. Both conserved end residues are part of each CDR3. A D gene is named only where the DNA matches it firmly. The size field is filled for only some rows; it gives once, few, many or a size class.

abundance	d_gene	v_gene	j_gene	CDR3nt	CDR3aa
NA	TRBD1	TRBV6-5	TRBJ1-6	TGTGCCAGCAGCAGCGGACAGGGGGCAGGATCACCCCTCCACTTT	CASSSGQGAGSPLHF
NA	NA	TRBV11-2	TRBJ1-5	TGTGCCAGCAGCTTCAGGGTCAATCAGCCCCAGCATTTT	CASSFRVNQPQHF
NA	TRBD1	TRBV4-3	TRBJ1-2	TGCGCCAGCAGCCAAGATGTCAGGGGGGACTATGGCTACACCTTC	CASSQDVRGDYGYTF
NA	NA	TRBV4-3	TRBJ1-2	TGCGCCAGCAGCCAAGGGGCAGCCATTGGCTACACCTTC	CASSQGAAIGYTF
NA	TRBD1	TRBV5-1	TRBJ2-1	TGCGCCAGCAGCGACAGGGTAGGTTCCTACAATGAGCAGTTCTTC	CASSDRVGSYNEQFF
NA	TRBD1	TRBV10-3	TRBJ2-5	TGTGCCATCAGTGAGGACAAAACAGGGGTTGAGACCCAGTACTTC	CAISEDKTGVETQYF
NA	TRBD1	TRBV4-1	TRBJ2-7	TGCGCCAGCAGCCAAGAGGGACAGGGCGGGTACGAGCAGTACTTC	CASSQEGQGGYEQYF
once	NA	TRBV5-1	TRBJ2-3	TGCGCCAGCAGCATCACAGCTACTAGCACAGATACGCAGTATTTT	CASSITATSTDTQYF
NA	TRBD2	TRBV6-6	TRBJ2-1	TGTGCCAGCAGTTATAATGGGCTAGCGGGAGGCGAGCAGTTCTTC	CASSYNGLAGGEQFF
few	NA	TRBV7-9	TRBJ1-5	TGTGCCAGCAGCCCGCAGCGGATGAGGGATCCCCTCAGTCAGCCCCAGCATTTT	CASSPQRMRDPLSQPQHF
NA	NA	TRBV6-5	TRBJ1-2	TGTGCCAGCAGTTACTCCCCCCGACAGAATGGCTACACCTTC	CASSYSPRQNGYTF
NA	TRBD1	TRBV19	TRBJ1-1	TGTGCCAGTAGTAGACCCTTCACAGGGGGCGCGAACACCTACACTGAAGCTTTCTTT	CASSRPFTGGANTYTEAFF
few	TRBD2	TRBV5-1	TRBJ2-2	TGCGCCAGCAGCTTGGTAGCGGGAGGTAGCACCGGGGAGCTGTTTTTT	CASSLVAGGSTGELFF
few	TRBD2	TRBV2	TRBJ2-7	TGTGCCAGCGGGGGGACTACCACCGGGGAGCAGTACTTC	CASGGTTTGEQYF
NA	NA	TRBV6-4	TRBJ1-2	TGTGCCAGCAACAGAACCCCCTCGACTAACTATGGCTACACCTTC	CASNRTPSTNYGYTF
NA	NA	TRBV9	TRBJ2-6	TGTGCCAGCAGCCCCCGGGGGACTGGGGCCAACGTCCTGACTTTC	CASSPRGTGANVLTF
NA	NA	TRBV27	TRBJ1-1	TGTGCCAGCAGTTTAGTCTCAGGTGAAGCTTTCTTT	CASSLVSGEAFF
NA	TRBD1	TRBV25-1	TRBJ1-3	TGTGCCAGCAGTGCCGTAACAGGGGGTGGAAACACCATATATTTT	CASSAVTGGGNTIYF
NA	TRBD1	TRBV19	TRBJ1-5	TGTGCCACCATGGACAGGGTGGACCAGCCCCAGCATTTT	CATMDRVDQPQHF
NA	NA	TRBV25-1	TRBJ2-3	TGTGCCAGCAGCGGGTCGCGCCCTAGCACAGATACGCAGTATTTT	CASSGSRPSTDTQYF
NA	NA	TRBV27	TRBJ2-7	TGTGCCAGCAGTTTAACAGGGACCGTACACTCCTACGAGCAGTACTTC	CASSLTGTVHSYEQYF
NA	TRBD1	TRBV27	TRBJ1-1	TGTGCCAGCAGTTTCAAATCCGGGACAGGTCTTATGAACACTGAAGCTTTCTTT	CASSFKSGTGLMNTEAFF
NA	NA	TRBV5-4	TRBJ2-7	TGTGCCAGCAGCCCTGGCTCCCGCGCCGGGAGCTCCTACGAGCAGTACTTC	CASSPGSRAGSSYEQYF
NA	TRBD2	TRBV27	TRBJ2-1	TGTGCCAGCAACCTAGCGGGAGCCCCCAATGAGCAGTTCTTC	CASNLAGAPNEQFF
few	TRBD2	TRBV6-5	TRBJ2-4	TGTGCCAGCAGTTACGGAGCGGGAGCACACATTCAGTACTTC	CASSYGAGAHIQYF
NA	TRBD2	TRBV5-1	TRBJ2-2	TGCGCCAGCAGCTTGGGACTAGCGGGCGGACGCGACACCGGGGAGCTGTTTTTT	CASSLGLAGGRDTGELFF
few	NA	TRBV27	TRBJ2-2	TGTGCCCCTGCCCCCCGTCCGCTGCCGGTCACCGGGGAGCTGTTTTTT	CAPAPRPLPVTGELFF
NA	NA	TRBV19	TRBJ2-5	TGTGCCAGTAGTAGCGGGGTGGGAGAGACCCAGTACTTC	CASSSGVGETQYF
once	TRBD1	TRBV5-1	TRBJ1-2	TGCGCCAGCAGCTTGGGGGGACAGGTGACCTGGATTGATGGCTACACCTTC	CASSLGGQVTWIDGYTF
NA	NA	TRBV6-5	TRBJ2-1	TGTGCCAGCAGTTACTCGAGGGCCCAGCCCTACAATGAGCAGTTCTTC	CASSYSRAQPYNEQFF
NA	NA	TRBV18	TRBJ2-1	TGTGCCAGCTCACCACGGGCAGGGGTTTACAATGAGCAGTTCTTC	CASSPRAGVYNEQFF
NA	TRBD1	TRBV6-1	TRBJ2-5	TGTGCCAGCAGTCCACCCATGACAGGGGCAGAGACCCAGTACTTC	CASSPPMTGAETQYF
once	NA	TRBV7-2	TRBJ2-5	TGTGCCAGCAGCCTAAGGGGCGGTACCCAGTACTTC	CASSLRGGTQYF
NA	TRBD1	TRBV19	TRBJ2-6	TGTGCCAGTAGTCGGACAGGGTCTCACTCTGGGGCCAACGTCCTGACTTTC	CASSRTGSHSGANVLTF